This record concerns one T cell receptor (beta chain) sequence. What it binds is not known. CDR3 length: 15 residues. Germline CDR1 and CDR2: SGHRS and YFSETQ. V was cut by 3 bases and J by 4 bases, with 15 bases left in between. Expressed TCRB transcripts got sequenced, as all isolated RNA was reverse transcribed. An average of about 3.57 million reads was obtained for naive, central memory and regulatory T cell samples. Sequenced by immunoSEQ multiplex PCR; TCRdb stores in-frame clones only, minus some. Found here are around 430,000 clones, around 30% of them singletons; the top ten hold around 0.065%. The data are from a study of beta chain features in type 1 diabetes. Study-wide points: A moderate, significant TCRB CDR3 shortening appeared in type 1 diabetes across four CD4+ subsets.

The clonotype originates from a man aged 18 to 30 in good health. The rearrangement joins TRBV5-1 to TRBJ2-3, with D hard to call. Sequencing used naive CD4+ T cells from blood. The CDR3 bases are TGCGCCAGCAGCTCCCCCTACAATCGCGCAGATACGCAGTATTTT. Translation gives CASSSPYNRADTQYF.